This TCR beta chain is from a study of cytomegalovirus exposure and HLA in healthy donors. Notes on the study in general: The study dropped some indistinguishable V segments, TRBV6-2 and TRBV6-3 among them. Diagnosis of cytomegalovirus status made by the classifier reportedly showed high specificity and sensitivity.

Per the germline V gene, CDR1 is SGHTA and CDR2 is FQGNSA. V dropped 4 bases and J dropped 4; count of bases not matched to a gene: 11. This CDR3 is built from 17 residues. PCR involved 60 Vbeta and 13 Jbeta primers. Assay: immunoSEQ multiplex PCR; the TCRdb copy retains only in-frame clones and omits some. The sample has under 150,000 clones, around 79% seen once. A single count supports this clone. As yet, its antigen is unknown. Sequencing used PBMCs. This sequence joins TRBV7-2 and TRBJ2-2, with 8 bases aligning to TRBD2. The source is a woman in her 40s in good health and CMV-seronegative. CDR3 in DNA: TGTGCCAGCAGCTCTCCTCCGGGGGGGCGTTCCACCGGGGAGCTGTTTTTT. Residues: CASSSPPGGRSTGELFF.